This entry lists 8 T cell receptor beta chains sequenced from one sample in a study of control samples from healthy donors and cancer patients. Sequenced by immunoSEQ multiplex PCR; TCRdb stores in-frame clones only, minus some. The table records roughly 70,000 clones, 94% of them present only once. The source material was blood. These receptors were collected from a woman aged 25 to 39 in good health.

This CDR3 is CASSRTGGNGYTF. The DNA of the CDR3 is TGTGCCAGCAGTCGGACAGGGGGGAATGGCTACACCTTC. The chain is built from TRBV3-1 (or the pseudogene TRBV3-2) and TRBJ1-2, with 10 bases that match TRBD1. V lost 6 bases to trimming and J lost 6 bases; unmatched junction nucleotides: 4. Germline V gene data show CDR1 as LGHDT and CDR2 as YNNKEL (reference sequence). The CDR3 is made up of 13 amino acids.

The CDR3 is CASSQLLQETQYF. As DNA, the CDR3 is TGTGCCAGCAGCCAACTACTTCAAGAGACCCAGTACTTC. The chain has TRBV14 and TRBJ2-5; no definite D call. Per the germline V gene, CDR1 is SGHDN and CDR2 is FVKESK. There are 13 residues in the CDR3. V lost 2 bases and J lost 2, with 6 bases in between.

The genes are TRBV5-4 and TRBJ2-3, with TRBD2 identical over 9 bases. Germline CDR1 and CDR2: SGHNT and YYREEE (reference sequence). This CDR3 is built from 16 residues. The V gene end was trimmed by 3 bases and the J gene end by 4 bases; junction bases not matched to a gene: 9. The CDR3 is CASSSNGRGGADTQYF. The CDR3 DNA reads as TGTGCCAGCAGCTCGAACGGGCGGGGGGGGGCAGATACGCAGTATTTT.

The V gene is TRBV20-1, the J gene TRBJ1-2, with D hard to call. Germline values: CDR1 DFQATT, CDR2 SNEGSKA (reference sequence). Trimming pared 6 bases from V and 5 bases from J, leaving 10 bases between. The CDR3 runs to 11 residues. CDR3 DNA: TGCAGTGCGATGGAAAATTATGGCTACACCTTC. Its translation: CSAMENYGYTF.

The rearrangement joins TRBV19 to TRBJ1-4; D is perhaps TRBD1 (5 bases). V lost 7 bases and J 6 bases, leaving 21 bases between the germline ends. The CDR3 extends over 16 amino acids. Germline-derived CDR1 and CDR2 are LNHDA and SQIVND (reference sequence). The CDR3 loop reads CASNSQGSSGDEKLFF. The CDR3 nucleotides are TGTGCCAGTAATAGTCAGGGTAGCTCCGGCGATGAAAAACTGTTTTTT. The full variable domain, rest sourced from reference TRBV19 and TRBJ1-4, is DGGITQSPKYLFRKEGQNVTLSCEQNLNHDAMYWYRQDPGQGLRLIYYSQIVNDFQKGDIAEGYSVSREKKESFPLTVTSAQKNPTAFYLCASNSQGSSGDEKLFFGSGTQLSVL.

Worth noting for this clone: Compared with germline, one end of the junction differs, possibly owing to a read error. The chain recombines TRBV12-3 or TRBV12-4 with TRBJ1-2; D is ambiguous. CDR3 size: 13 residues. DNA for the CDR3: TGTGCCAGCAGTTTACTAGCTAACTATGGCCACACCTTC. This codes for CASSLLANYGHTF.

V usage is TRBV3-1 (or the pseudogene TRBV3-2) and J usage is TRBJ1-6; 10 nucleotides align to TRBD1. The CDR3 runs 15 residues. The ends lost 3 bases at V and 8 bases at J; junction bases unmatched: 4. The germline CDR1 and CDR2 sequences are LGHDT and YNNKEL (reference sequence). CDR3: CASSQTGGNDSPLHF. CDR3 coding DNA: TGTGCCAGCAGCCAGACAGGGGGCAATGATTCACCCCTCCACTTT.

This clone was recorded once. The chain is built from TRBV9 and TRBJ2-2; D gene uncertain. The V end was cut by 5 bases, the J end by 0 bases, with 5 bases between. Per germline, CDR1 SGDLS and CDR2 YYNGEE. The CDR3 consists of 13 residues. In DNA form, the CDR3 reads TGTGCCAGCAGAAACGCGAACACCGGGGAGCTGTTTTTT. Protein product: CASRNANTGELFF. Looking up the rest from reference TRBV9 and TRBJ2-2 gives the full variable domain: DSGVTQTPKHLITATGQRVTLRCSPRSGDLSVYWYQQSLDQGLQFLIQYYNGEERAKGNILERFSAQQFPDLHSELNLSSLELGDSALYFCASRNANTGELFFGEGSRLTVL.